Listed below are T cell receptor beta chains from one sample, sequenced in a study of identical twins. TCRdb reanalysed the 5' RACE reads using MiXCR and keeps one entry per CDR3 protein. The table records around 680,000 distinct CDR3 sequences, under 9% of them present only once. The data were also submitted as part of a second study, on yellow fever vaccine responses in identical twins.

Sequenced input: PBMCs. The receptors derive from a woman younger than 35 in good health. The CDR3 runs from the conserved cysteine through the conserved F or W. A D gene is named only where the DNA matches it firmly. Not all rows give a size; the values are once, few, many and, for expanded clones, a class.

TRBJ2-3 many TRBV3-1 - CASSQDMDWDTDTQYF TGTGCCAGCAGCCAAGATATGGATTGGGACACAGATACGCAGTATTTT
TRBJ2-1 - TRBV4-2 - CASSQASSGTYNEQFF TGTGCCAGCAGCCAAGCCTCCAGCGGAACTTACAATGAGCAGTTCTTC
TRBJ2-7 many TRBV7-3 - CASSLTGGISYEQYF TGTGCCAGCAGCTTAACCGGGGGAATAAGTTACGAGCAGTACTTC
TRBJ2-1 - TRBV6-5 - CASSYSGWNNEQFF TGTGCCAGCAGTTACTCGGGGTGGAACAATGAGCAGTTCTTC
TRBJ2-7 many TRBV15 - CATSGRDVSYEQYF TGTGCCACCAGCGGCCGGGACGTCTCCTACGAGCAGTACTTC
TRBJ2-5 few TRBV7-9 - CASSLADRGGPRQTQYF TGTGCCAGCAGCTTAGCTGACAGAGGGGGGCCCAGGCAGACCCAGTACTTC
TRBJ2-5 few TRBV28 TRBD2 CASREISGRKRETQYF TGTGCCAGCAGGGAGATTAGCGGGAGAAAAAGAGAGACCCAGTACTTC
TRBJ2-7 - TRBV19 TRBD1 CASSIGQGREQYF TGTGCCAGTAGTATCGGACAGGGACGCGAGCAGTACTTC
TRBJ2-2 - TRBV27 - CASNNRESGELFF TGTGCCAGCAACAACAGGGAGTCCGGGGAGCTGTTTTTT
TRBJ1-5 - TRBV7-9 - CASSSGTGASNQPQHF TGTGCCAGCAGCTCAGGGACGGGGGCCAGCAATCAGCCCCAGCATTTT
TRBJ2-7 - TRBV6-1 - CASSNIETLYEQYF TGTGCCAGCAGCAACATAGAAACCCTCTACGAGCAGTACTTC
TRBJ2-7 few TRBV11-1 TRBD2 CASSLARDPLAGGLYEQYF TGTGCCAGCAGCTTAGCTAGGGACCCTCTAGCGGGAGGCCTCTACGAGCAGTACTTC
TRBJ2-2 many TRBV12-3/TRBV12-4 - CASSFGHRDAGELFF TGTGCCAGCAGTTTTGGGCACCGGGACGCCGGGGAGCTGTTTTTT
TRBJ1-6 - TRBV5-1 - CASSLEDYNSPLHF TGCGCCAGCAGCTTGGAAGACTATAATTCACCCCTCCACTTT
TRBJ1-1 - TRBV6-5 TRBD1 CASSYSPPDRHLYTEAFF TGTGCCAGCAGTTACTCTCCACCGGACAGGCACCTGTACACTGAAGCTTTCTTT
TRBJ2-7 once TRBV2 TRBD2 CASKASGRYEQYF TGTGCCAGCAAGGCTAGCGGGCGCTACGAGCAGTACTTC
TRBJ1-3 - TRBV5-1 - CASSLWASSQIGNTIYF TGCGCCAGCAGCTTATGGGCATCCTCTCAAATTGGAAACACCATATATTTT
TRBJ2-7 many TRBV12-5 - CASALDDSYEQYF TGTGCTAGTGCCCTAGACGACTCCTACGAGCAGTACTTC
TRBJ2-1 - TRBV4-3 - CASSQGVQDEQFF TGCGCCAGCAGCCAAGGGGTTCAGGATGAGCAGTTCTTC
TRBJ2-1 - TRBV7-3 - CASSLTPGGPPEDEQFF TGTGCCAGCAGCTTAACGCCGGGGGGCCCACCGGAGGATGAGCAGTTCTTC
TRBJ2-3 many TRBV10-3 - CAITQGPGSDTQYF TGTGCCATCACACAGGGACCTGGGTCAGATACGCAGTATTTT
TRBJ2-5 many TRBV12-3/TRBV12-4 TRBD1 CASSLGDSQNQETQYF TGTGCCAGCAGTTTAGGGGACAGTCAAAATCAAGAGACCCAGTACTTC
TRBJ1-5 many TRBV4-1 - CASSQGLQGPSNQPQHF TGCGCCAGCAGCCAAGGGCTACAGGGACCTAGCAATCAGCCCCAGCATTTT
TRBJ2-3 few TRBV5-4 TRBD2 CASSTATSRTDTQYF TGTGCCAGCAGCACGGCGACTAGCCGCACAGATACGCAGTATTTT
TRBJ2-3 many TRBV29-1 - CSVSRGDITYTQYF TGCAGCGTTTCGAGGGGGGACATCACCTATACGCAGTATTTT
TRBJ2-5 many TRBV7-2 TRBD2 CASSLGGREYFETQYF TGTGCCAGCAGCTTAGGTGGGCGGGAGTACTTCGAGACCCAGTACTTC
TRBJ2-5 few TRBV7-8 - CASGETSGLFQETQYF TGTGCCAGCGGGGAGACCTCAGGGTTATTCCAAGAGACCCAGTACTTC
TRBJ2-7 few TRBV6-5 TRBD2 CASSYTSGAQSYEQYF TGTGCCAGCAGTTATACTAGCGGAGCCCAATCCTACGAGCAGTACTTC
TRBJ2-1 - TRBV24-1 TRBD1 CATSMGQYNEQFF TGTGCCACCAGTATGGGACAGTACAATGAGCAGTTCTTC
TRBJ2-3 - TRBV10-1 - CASSDTGLRGADTQYF TGCGCCAGCAGTGACACGGGACTCCGGGGTGCAGATACGCAGTATTTT
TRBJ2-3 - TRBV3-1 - CASSHRDSQDTQYF TGTGCCAGCAGCCACCGGGACTCACAAGATACGCAGTATTTT
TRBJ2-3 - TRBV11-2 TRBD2 CASSNRGGVDTQYF TGTGCCAGCAGCAATCGCGGGGGGGTAGATACGCAGTATTTT
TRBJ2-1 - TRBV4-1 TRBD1 CASSQVLPTGGYYNEQFF TGCGCCAGCAGCCAAGTTCTACCTACAGGGGGTTACTACAATGAGCAGTTCTTC
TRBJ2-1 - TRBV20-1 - CSARERDRYYNEQFF TGCAGTGCTAGAGAGCGGGACAGATACTACAATGAGCAGTTCTTC
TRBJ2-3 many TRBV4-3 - CASSQDLRQSDTQYF TGCGCCAGCAGCCAAGATCTGCGACAGTCAGATACGCAGTATTTT
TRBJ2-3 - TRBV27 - CASSLWSPGHHTDTQYF TGTGCCAGCAGTTTATGGTCCCCGGGACACCACACAGATACGCAGTATTTT
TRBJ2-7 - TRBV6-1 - CASSERRLSSYEQYF TGTGCCAGCAGTGAACGAAGGCTTAGCTCCTACGAGCAGTACTTC
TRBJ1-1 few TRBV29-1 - CSVQGLRTEAFF TGCAGCGTGCAGGGGCTACGAACTGAAGCTTTCTTT
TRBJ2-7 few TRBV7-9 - CASSLAGLYNEQYF TGTGCCAGCAGCTTAGCGGGGTTATATAACGAGCAGTACTTC
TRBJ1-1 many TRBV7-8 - CASSPGLAEAFF TGTGCCAGCAGCCCAGGCCTGGCTGAAGCTTTCTTT
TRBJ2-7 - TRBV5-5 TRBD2 CASSLLSRGLFVEQYF TGTGCCAGCAGCTTGTTAAGCCGGGGACTATTCGTCGAGCAGTACTTC
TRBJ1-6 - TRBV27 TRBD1 CASSSRQGGNSPLHF TGTGCCAGCAGTTCACGACAGGGCGGGAATTCACCCCTCCACTTT
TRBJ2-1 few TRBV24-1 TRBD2 CATSALSGGSYNEQFF TGTGCCACCAGTGCCCTTAGCGGGGGCTCCTACAATGAGCAGTTCTTC